Below are 15 T cell receptor beta chains sequenced from a single sample in a study of shared clonotypes between healthy human individuals. Here immunoSEQ multiplex PCR was the method, and the copy in TCRdb shows in-frame clones only, minus some. The data show hundreds of thousands of clones, less than 80% seen once. Sequencing was performed on memory CD4+ T cells sorted from blood. Subset defined: CD45RA-negative fraction. Source of these receptors: a woman in her twenties or thirties in good health.

This rearrangement joins TRBV28 to TRBJ2-4; D is possibly TRBD2 (7 bases). Germline V gene sequence: CDR1 MDHEN, CDR2 SYDVKM. Trimming removed 4 bases from V and 6 bases from J, with 19 bases in between. CDR3 size: 16 residues. The CDR3: CASSSRDKGRGNIQYF. CDR3 DNA sequence: TGTGCCAGCAGTTCCCGGGACAAAGGGAGGGGAAACATTCAGTACTTC.

This clone was observed a single time. V is TRBV7-9 and J is TRBJ1-1; 7 positions agree with TRBD1. This CDR3 comprises 16 residues. The V gene's germline CDR1 is SEHNR and CDR2 FQNEAQ (reference sequence). V trimming: 5 bases; J trimming: 4 bases; junction bases outside the gene matches: 13. The CDR3 DNA sequence: TGTGCCAGCAGCCCAGGCCCCTACAGGGGTAGCACTGAAGCTTTCTTT. Translated: CASSPGPYRGSTEAFF. The whole variable domain, remainder taken from reference TRBV7-9 and TRBJ1-1, is DTGVSQNPRHKITKRGQNVTFRCDPISEHNRLYWYRQTLGQGPEFLTYFQNEAQLEKSRLLSDRFSAERPKGSFSTLEIQRTEQGDSAMYLCASSPGPYRGSTEAFFGQGTRLTVV.

The DNA for the CDR3 is TGTGCCAGCAGCTTAGATAGGGGAAGCTCCTACAATGAGCAGTTCTTC. Its protein is CASSLDRGSSYNEQFF. The chain employs TRBV11-3 and TRBJ2-1; D possibly corresponds to TRBD1 (5 bases). Looked up from germline, CDR1 is SGHNT and CDR2 is YENEEA. The V and J ends lost 0 bases and 0 bases respectively, with 9 bases between them. This CDR3 region has 16 residues.

The chain links TRBV18 to TRBJ2-1; the match to TRBD1 covers 9 bases. After removal of 3 bases from V and 7 bases from J, the junction contained 10 bases not matched to a gene. The CDR3 spans 16 residues. Germline V CDR1 and CDR2: KGHSH, LQKENI. CDR3 nucleotide sequence: TGTGCCAGCTCACCTGCCGGGACAGGGAGGGGTAATGAGCAGTTCTTC. This translates into CASSPAGTGRGNEQFF.

As concerns this clone: A single base is all that separates this from a far larger clone, so a read error is likely. The sample holds other DNA sequences that translate to the same CDR3. This chain uses TRBV4-1 with TRBJ2-4; 13 positions agree with TRBD2. Germline-derived CDR1 and CDR2 are MGHRA and YSYEKL. The CDR3 contains 19 residues. The CDR3 spells CASSQDWDTSGRARTIQYF. The CDR3 nucleotides are TGCGCTAGCAGCCAAGATTGGGACACTAGCGGGAGGGCGCGAACCATTCAGTACTTC.

J is TRBJ2-2 and V is TRBV27, with 11 bases fitting TRBD2. CDR3 length equals 14 residues. Germline-derived CDR1 and CDR2 are MNHEY and SMNVEV (reference sequence). Unmatched junction bases numbered 4, after V lost 6 bases and J lost 7 bases. The DNA of the CDR3 is TGTGCCAGCAGCCGAGGGACTAGCGGCGGGGAGCTGTTTTTT. Translated, it gives CASSRGTSGGELFF.

The V and J genes are TRBV4-1 and TRBJ2-7, with 8 bases aligning to TRBD1. Unmatched junction bases numbered 5, after V lost 5 bases and J lost 2 bases. The CDR3 is 14 residues long. Germline V gene lookup returns CDR1 MGHRA and CDR2 YSYEKL. The CDR3 DNA is TGCGCCAGCAGCTTCAACAGGGGGACCTACGAGCAGTACTTC. Translated, it gives CASSFNRGTYEQYF.

The chain has TRBV12-5 and TRBJ1-5, with no clear D. Germline values: CDR1 LGHNT, CDR2 FRNRAP. The V gene lost 8 bases and the J gene lost 5 bases, with 13 bases spanning the gap. The CDR3 is 13 residues long. CDR3 amino acids: CASTLGSHQPQHF. The CDR3 bases are TGTGCTAGTACGCTTGGCAGCCATCAGCCCCAGCATTTT. Full variable domain (rest looked up from reference TRBV12-5 and TRBJ1-5): DARVTQTPRHKVTEMGQEVTMRCQPILGHNTVFWYRQTMMQGLELLAYFRNRAPLDDSGMPKDRFSAEMPDATLATLKIQPSEPRDSAVYFCASTLGSHQPQHFGDGTRLSIL.

This sequence joins TRBV21-1 and TRBJ2-1. TRBV21-1 is shown as a pseudogene. CDR3 length equals 12 residues. CDR3 amino acids: CASKKLVDEQFF. The CDR3 nucleotides read TGTGCCAGCAAGAAATTGGTCGATGAGCAGTTCTTC.

This chain joins TRBV2 and TRBJ1-3; D uncertain. The V end was cut by 3 bases, the J end by 0 bases, with 9 bases between. CDR3 size: 15 residues. Germline CDR1 and CDR2: SNHLY and FYNNEI. The CDR3 DNA reads TGTGCCAGCAGTGACAGGAGGAGCTCTGGAAACACCATATATTTT. Its translation: CASSDRRSSGNTIYF.

As DNA, the CDR3 is TGTGCCAGCAGTGCCGGCACCTACGAGCAGTACTTC. It specifies CASSAGTYEQYF. The rearrangement links TRBV28 to TRBJ2-7; D remains unclear. V lost 5 bases, J lost 2 bases, and 7 bases lay in between. CDR1 is MDHEN and CDR2 is SYDVKM in the germline V gene. This CDR3 contains 12 residues.

J is TRBJ2-2 and V is TRBV19; D unresolved. This CDR3 is built from 12 residues. The germline gives CDR1 LNHDA, CDR2 SQIVND (reference sequence). With 2 bases removed from V and 6 bases from J, the gap between germline ends came to 4 bases. This CDR3 reads CASSIHSGELFF. CDR3 DNA sequence: TGTGCCAGTAGTATACATTCCGGGGAGCTGTTTTTT. Full variable domain (missing parts from reference TRBV19 and TRBJ2-2): DGGITQSPKYLFRKEGQNVTLSCEQNLNHDAMYWYRQDPGQGLRLIYYSQIVNDFQKGDIAEGYSVSREKKESFPLTVTSAQKNPTAFYLCASSIHSGELFFGEGSRLTVL.

V is TRBV29-1 and J is TRBJ2-3, with 12 bases fitting TRBD1. Trimming took 0 bases from V and 5 from J; bases not matched to a gene: 6. CDR3 length: 16 amino acids. CDR1 and CDR2 (germline): SQVTM, ANQGSEA. CDR3 sequence (DNA): TGCAGCGTTGAAGATCAGGGACAGGGGGCGGGAGATACGCAGTATTTT. Amino acids: CSVEDQGQGAGDTQYF.

The chain couples TRBV7-8 to TRBJ2-5, with D possibly being TRBD2 (6 bases). Germline values: CDR1 SGHVS, CDR2 FQNEAQ. The CDR3 consists of 13 residues. The V end lost 3 bases, the J end lost 5 bases, and 10 bases lay between the germline ends. The CDR3: CASSFPSGETQYF. CDR3 in DNA: TGTGCCAGCAGCTTCCCAAGCGGGGAGACCCAGTACTTC.

The chain joins TRBV6-5 to TRBJ2-7, with D possibly being TRBD1 or TRBD2 (7 bases each). Germline loops: CDR1 MNHEY, CDR2 SVGAGI. V dropped 5 bases and J dropped 6 bases, with 11 bases sitting between them. The CDR3 runs to 12 residues. CDR3 protein: CASSLRGGEQYF. Written as DNA, the CDR3 is TGTGCCAGCAGTCTCAGGGGGGGCGAGCAGTACTTC.